The source of this T cell receptor beta chain is a study of spatial heterogeneity in lung cancer. This clonotype was observed at least ten times. What it binds is not known. Whole-study results and caveats: Tracking of tumor mutation counts was seen in expanded intratumoral alpha and beta TCR counts.

TCRdb recomputed calls from the 5' RACE reads with MiXCR, one row per CDR3 protein. The sample records around 5,800 distinct CDR3 sequences, around 7.3% being singletons. Germline CDR1 is SEHNR and CDR2 is FQNEAQ (reference sequence). The CDR3 extends over 12 amino acids. V was pared by 1 base and J by 4 bases, with 4 bases between. The sample's time point: sample taken at primary tumor resection. Researchers sequenced whole RNA taken from tumor, nontumor lung or frozen PBMC without sorting. This TCR came from a female donor with early-stage non-small cell lung cancer. The specimen comprised lung tumor tissue, sampled at surgery. The chain recombines TRBV7-9 with TRBJ2-5; D call uncertain. The CDR3 DNA is TGTGCCAGCAGCTTAGGTCCAGAGACCCAGTACTTC. Amino acids: CASSLGPETQYF.